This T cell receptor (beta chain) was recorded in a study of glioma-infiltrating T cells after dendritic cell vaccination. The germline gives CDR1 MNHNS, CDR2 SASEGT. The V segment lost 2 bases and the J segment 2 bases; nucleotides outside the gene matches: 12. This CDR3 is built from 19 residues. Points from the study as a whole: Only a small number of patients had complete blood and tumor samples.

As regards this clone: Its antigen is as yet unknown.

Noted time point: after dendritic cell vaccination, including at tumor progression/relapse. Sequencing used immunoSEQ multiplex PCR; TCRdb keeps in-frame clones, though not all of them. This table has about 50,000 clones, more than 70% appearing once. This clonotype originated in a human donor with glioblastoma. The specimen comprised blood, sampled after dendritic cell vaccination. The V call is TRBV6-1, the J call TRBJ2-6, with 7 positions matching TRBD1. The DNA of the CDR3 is TGTGCCAGCAGTGAAAGACCGACAGGGCTAGCCCCTGGGGCCAACGTCCTGACTTTC. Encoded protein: CASSERPTGLAPGANVLTF.